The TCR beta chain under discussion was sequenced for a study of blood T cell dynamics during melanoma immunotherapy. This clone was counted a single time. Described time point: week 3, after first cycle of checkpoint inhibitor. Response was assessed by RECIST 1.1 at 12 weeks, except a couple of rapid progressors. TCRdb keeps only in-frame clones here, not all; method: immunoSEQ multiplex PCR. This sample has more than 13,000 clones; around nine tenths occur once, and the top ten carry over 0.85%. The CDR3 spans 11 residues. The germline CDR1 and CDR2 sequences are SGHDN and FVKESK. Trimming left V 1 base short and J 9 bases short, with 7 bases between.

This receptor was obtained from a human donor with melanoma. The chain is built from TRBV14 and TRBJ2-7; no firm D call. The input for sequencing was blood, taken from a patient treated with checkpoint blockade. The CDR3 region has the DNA TGTGCCAGCAGCCAAGGGCTACGGCAGTACTTC. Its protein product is CASSQGLRQYF.